This T cell receptor beta chain was identified in a study of blood T cells in healthy people across ages. This CDR3 spans 16 amino acids. Germline CDR1 reads SGDLS; CDR2 reads YYNGEE. Trimming removed 1 base from V and 6 bases from J; junction bases left unmatched: 9. Drawing of peripheral blood yielded roughly 9.8 milliliters from each donor. The study, taken as a whole, reports: CMV status of donors was unknown, possibly confounding expanded clonotype changes.

Next came a second PCR, run for about 6 to 11 cycles, which used a sample-barcoded 5' primer along with a J-beta primer mix. TCRdb redid the calling of the 5' RACE reads with MiXCR, one entry per CDR3 protein. The sample lists 870,000 or so distinct CDR3 sequences, 29% occurring once. This clonotype was seen a few times. The target antigen is unknown. This TCR came from a woman at least 80 years old in good health. Source material: blood. This chain joins TRBV9 and TRBJ2-3; TRBD2 matches 9 bases. The DNA of the CDR3 is TGTGCCAGCAGCGTAATCGGAGCGGGGGGCGCGGATACGCAGTATTTT. It yields the protein CASSVIGAGGADTQYF. The whole variable domain, remainder taken from reference TRBV9 and TRBJ2-3, is DSGVTQTPKHLITATGQRVTLRCSPRSGDLSVYWYQQSLDQGLQFLIQYYNGEERAKGNILERFSAQQFPDLHSELNLSSLELGDSALYFCASSVIGAGGADTQYFGPGTRLTVL.